This is a list of T cell receptor beta chains from one sample in a study of shared clonotypes between healthy human individuals. Assay used: immunoSEQ multiplex PCR; TCRdb lists only in-frame clones, some missing. The data contain approximately 810,000 clones, almost 95% of them singletons. Sequences were obtained from naive CD8+ T cells sorted from blood. These receptor sequences come from a man aged 30 to 45 in good health. Each CDR3 is given with its conserved first and last residue. A D gene is named only where the DNA matches it firmly. A clone size is listed for some rows: how often the clone was seen (once, few, many), or a class if it is expanded.

TRBD1 | few | TRBJ2-6 | TRBV7-9 | TGTGCCAGCAGCAGACAGGGGGCCTCTGGGGCCAACGTCCTGACTTTC | CASSRQGASGANVLTF
TRBD2 | . | TRBJ2-5 | TRBV28 | TGTGCCAGCAGTTCCTTCGGGACTAGCGGGAGAGACCAAGAGACCCAGTACTTC | CASSSFGTSGRDQETQYF
. | . | TRBJ2-7 | TRBV6-1 | TGTGCCAGCAGTGCAGTCAGCGGACCTAACTCCTACGAGCAGTACTTC | CASSAVSGPNSYEQYF
. | . | TRBJ1-1 | TRBV6-1 | TGTGCCAGCAGTTTTAAGTACACTGAAGCTTTCTTT | CASSFKYTEAFF
. | . | TRBJ2-3 | TRBV30 | TGTGCCTGGAGTGTAGGAACAGATACGCAGTATTTT | CAWSVGTDTQYF
. | . | TRBJ1-5 | TRBV28 | TGTGCCAGCAGTTTGTACGAAAGCAATCAGCCCCAGCATTTT | CASSLYESNQPQHF
. | once | TRBJ2-1 | TRBV23-1 | TGCGCCAGCAGTCGGACGGACGGGCATCTTGAGCAGTTCTTC | CASSRTDGHLEQFF
. | . | TRBJ2-2 | TRBV29-1 | TGCAGCGGGATGCTATTCGGGGAGCTGTTTTTT | CSGMLFGELFF
. | once | TRBJ2-5 | TRBV7-9 | TGTGCCAGCAGCTCCCAGGCTTACCAAGAGACCCAGTACTTC | CASSSQAYQETQYF
. | . | TRBJ2-6 | TRBV5-1 | TGCGCCAGCAGCGGAGACAGGCCTAGCTCTGGGGCCAACGTCCTGACTTTC | CASSGDRPSSGANVLTF
. | . | TRBJ1-1 | TRBV14 | TGTGCCAGCAGCGAAGCCCCTGAAGCTTTCTTT | CASSEAPEAFF
. | . | TRBJ1-2 | TRBV19 | TGTGCCAGTAGTATTATGGGGGACAACACTAACTATGGCTACACCTTC | CASSIMGDNTNYGYTF
. | . | TRBJ2-1 | TRBV7-9 | TGTGCCAGCAGCTCCAACCTCCAGGGGACTAATACGATTGAGCAGTTCTTC | CASSSNLQGTNTIEQFF
. | . | TRBJ1-4 | TRBV9 | TGTGCCAGCAGCCCGCGAGTAACAACTAATGAAAAACTGTTTTTT | CASSPRVTTNEKLFF
. | once | TRBJ1-5 | TRBV6-1 | TGTGCCAGCAGTCCCCGGCCAGGGAGGGATCAGCCCCAGCATTTT | CASSPRPGRDQPQHF
. | . | TRBJ2-7 | TRBV11-2 | TGTGCCAGCAGCTTACATCCAGGGCCCGAGCAGTACTTC | CASSLHPGPEQYF
TRBD1 | once | TRBJ2-7 | TRBV9 | TGTGCCAGCAGCGCAAGGCCGGGACAGGGCTACGAGCAGTACTTC | CASSARPGQGYEQYF